This paragraph reports one T cell receptor beta chain. Its antigen is still unknown. This entry is derived from a study of T cells in women clearing cervical HPV infection. As for the study in general: Case blood drawn at lesion detection; control blood after infection cleared. Cases' blood sampling followed lesion detection by median around 150 days (90 to 200).

TCRdb's table, derived via immunoSEQ multiplex PCR, lists solely in-frame clones and lacks some. The table gives about 35,000 clones; the top ten clones make up about 7.2% of it. Broader study findings: It is unknown whether associations predate infection; no effector/memory or HPV-specific sorting.

The sequenced material came from blood buffy coat. The sequence was obtained from a woman aged 18 to 75 with a cervical HPV16 infection that either progressed to CIN3+ or cleared (not recorded which).

The CDR3 sequence is CASSLGSGPRGTGELFF. CDR3 DNA, as far as it was read: TGCGCCAGCAGCTTGGGCTCGGGACCTCGGGGGACCGGGGAG. The V gene is TRBV5-1, the J gene TRBJ2-2; D might be TRBD2 (6 bases). The observed sequence ends 3 residues before the CDR3 terminus, with the missing tail filled in from the germline J gene. This CDR3 is 17 amino acids long. Germline V gene sequence: CDR1 SGHRS, CDR2 YFSETQ. The V and J ends lost 0 bases and 5 bases respectively, with 17 bases between them.